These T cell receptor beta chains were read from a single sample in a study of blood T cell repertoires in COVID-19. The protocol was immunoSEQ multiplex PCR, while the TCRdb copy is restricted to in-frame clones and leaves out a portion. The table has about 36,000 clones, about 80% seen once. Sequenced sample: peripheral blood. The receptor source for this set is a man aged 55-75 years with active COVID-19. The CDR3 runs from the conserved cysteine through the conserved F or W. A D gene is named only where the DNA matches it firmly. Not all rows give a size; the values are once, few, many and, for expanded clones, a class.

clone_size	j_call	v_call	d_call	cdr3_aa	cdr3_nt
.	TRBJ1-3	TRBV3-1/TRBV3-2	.	CASSYGQASGNTIYF	TGTGCCAGCAGCTATGGCCAGGCCTCTGGAAACACCATATATTTT
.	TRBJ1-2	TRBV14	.	CASSLQGARSGYTF	TGTGCCAGCAGCCTACAGGGTGCAAGAAGTGGCTACACCTTC
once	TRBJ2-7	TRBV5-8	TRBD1	CASGTGDSYEQYF	TGTGCCAGCGGGACAGGGGATTCCTACGAGCAGTACTTC
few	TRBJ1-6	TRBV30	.	CAWSATSSPLHF	TGTGCCTGGAGTGCAACTTCTTCACCCCTCCACTTT
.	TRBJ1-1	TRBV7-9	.	CASSSTGSTEAFF	TGTGCCAGCAGCTCTACAGGGAGTACTGAAGCTTTCTTT
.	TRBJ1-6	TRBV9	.	CASSVGGRDNSPLHF	TGTGCCAGCAGCGTCGGGGGACGGGATAATTCACCCCTCCACTTT
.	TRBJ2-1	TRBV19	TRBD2	CASTPVTSGVYNEQFF	TGTGCCAGTACCCCCGTAACTAGCGGGGTATACAATGAGCAGTTCTTC
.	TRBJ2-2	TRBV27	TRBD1	CASSRYGQGEESNTGELFF	TGTGCCAGCAGTCGCTACGGACAGGGAGAAGAGTCGAACACCGGGGAGCTGTTTTTT
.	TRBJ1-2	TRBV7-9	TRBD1	CASSEQGAGGYTF	TGTGCCAGCAGCGAACAGGGGGCGGGTGGCTACACCTTC
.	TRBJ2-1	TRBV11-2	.	CASSPDGDIYNEQFF	TGTGCCAGCAGCCCAGATGGGGACATCTACAATGAGCAGTTCTTC
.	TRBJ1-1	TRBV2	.	CASKRDFMNTEAFF	TGTGCCAGCAAACGCGATTTTATGAACACTGAAGCTTTCTTT
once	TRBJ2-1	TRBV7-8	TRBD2	CASSLVPLAGISEQFF	TGTGCCAGCAGCTTAGTTCCATTAGCGGGGATAAGTGAGCAGTTCTTC
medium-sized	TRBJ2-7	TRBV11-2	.	CASSLETGEQYF	TGTGCCAGCAGCTTAGAAACGGGCGAGCAGTACTTC
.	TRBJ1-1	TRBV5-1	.	CASSLEGGRRTEAFF	TGCGCCAGCAGCTTGGAGGGAGGCCGACGGACTGAAGCTTTCTTT
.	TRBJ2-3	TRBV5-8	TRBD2	CASSSGLAGADTQYF	TGTGCCAGCAGCTCAGGACTAGCGGGAGCAGATACGCAGTATTTT
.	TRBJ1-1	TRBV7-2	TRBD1	CASSLEAGGFNTEAFF	TGTGCCAGCAGCTTAGAGGCAGGGGGCTTTAACACTGAAGCTTTCTTT
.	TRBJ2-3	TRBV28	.	CASSDRIPDTQYF	TGTGCCAGCAGCGACAGAATCCCAGATACGCAGTATTTT
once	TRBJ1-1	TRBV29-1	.	CSIPGGWDTEAFF	TGCAGCATTCCTGGGGGGTGGGACACTGAAGCTTTCTTT
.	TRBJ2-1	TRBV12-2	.	CASRFTGLVGLYNEQFF	TGTGCAAGTCGCTTCACAGGACTAGTGGGGTTGTACAATGAGCAGTTCTTC
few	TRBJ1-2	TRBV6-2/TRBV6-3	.	CASSYGTGGYGYTF	TGTGCCAGCAGTTACGGAACGGGTGGCTATGGCTACACCTTC
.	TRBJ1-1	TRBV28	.	CASSFLTGEAFF	TGTGCCAGCAGTTTCCTCACCGGGGAAGCTTTCTTT
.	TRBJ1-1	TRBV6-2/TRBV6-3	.	CASSYRQVLNTEAFF	TGTGCCAGCAGTTACAGACAGGTCCTGAACACTGAAGCTTTCTTT
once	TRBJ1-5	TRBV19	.	CASSKAANQPQHF	TGTGCCAGTAGTAAAGCAGCGAATCAGCCCCAGCATTTT
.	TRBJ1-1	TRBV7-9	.	CASSLVLGNTEAFF	TGTGCCAGCAGCTTAGTCCTCGGGAACACTGAAGCTTTCTTT
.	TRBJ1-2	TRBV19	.	CASSSTVIGYGYTF	TGTGCCAGTAGTTCAACAGTGATCGGCTATGGCTACACCTTC
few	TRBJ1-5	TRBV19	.	CASSIGRGGQPQHF	TGTGCCAGTAGTATCGGCAGGGGAGGGCAGCCCCAGCATTTT
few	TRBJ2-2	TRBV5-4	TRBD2	CASSFRTSGGNLFF	TGTGCCAGCAGCTTCCGGACTAGCGGGGGGAATTTGTTTTTT
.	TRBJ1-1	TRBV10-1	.	CASSESGGPGAFF	TGCGCCAGCAGTGAGTCGGGGGGGCCTGGAGCTTTCTTT
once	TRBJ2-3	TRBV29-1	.	CSVDRVDTDTQYF	TGCAGCGTTGACAGGGTTGATACAGATACGCAGTATTTT
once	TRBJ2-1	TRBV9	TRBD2	CASSVVAGVPNEQFF	TGTGCCAGCAGCGTAGTTGCGGGAGTCCCCAATGAGCAGTTCTTC
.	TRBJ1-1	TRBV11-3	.	CASSPGGQNTEAFF	TGTGCCAGCAGCCCAGGTGGACAGAACACTGAAGCTTTCTTT